These 22 T cell receptor beta chains share one sample of origin, sequenced in a study of T cell responses to AZD1222 COVID-19 vaccine (dated by TCRdb to about 2021). Libraries were constructed by the immunoSEQ multiplex PCR assay. Imported from immuneACCESS, the table was reduced by TCRdb to in-frame sequences with V and J called. These copies leave out some clones; in studies compared against another copy, an unresolved V gene accounts for under half, and the cause of the remainder is not known. Within this sample are fewer than 200,000 clones, with around 92% of them counted one time only. About 9.4% of the sample goes to the ten largest clones. Sample time point, as interpreted from the label and publication: baseline before first vaccination. Here the sequenced sample was peripheral blood, taken on day 0 of AZD1222 vaccination. These receptors were obtained from an adult in good health.

The CDR3 region is CASSPPYYLQVGYTF. The DNA of the CDR3 is TGTGCCAGCAGCCCCCCATACTACCTTCAAGTTGGCTACACCTTC. The chain combines TRBV9 with TRBJ1-2; D gene unclear. The CDR3 has 15 residues. V lost 4 bases and J 7 bases, leaving 20 bases between the germline ends. Germline CDR1 SGDLS, CDR2 YYNGEE.

There are a few counts of this clone. The rearrangement links TRBV7-2 to TRBJ1-2; 8 bases agree with TRBD1. Per germline, CDR1 SGHTA and CDR2 FQGNSA. The V gene end was trimmed by 4 bases and the J gene end by 4 bases; junction bases not matched to a gene: 14. The CDR3 sequence is 17 residues long. The CDR3 coding sequence is TGTGCCAGCAGCTCCCAATTATTCGACAGGGGATTCTATGGCTACACCTTC. Encoded protein: CASSSQLFDRGFYGYTF.

This chain links TRBV12-3 or TRBV12-4 with TRBJ2-2; D is unresolved. This CDR3 contains 13 residues. Deletions cut 11 bases from V and 0 bases from J, with 10 bases between. The CDR3, as DNA: TGTGCCTTCTCGGCCTCGAACACCGGGGAGCTGTTTTTT. This encodes CAFSASNTGELFF.

This clone was seen once. The chain carries TRBV6-5 and TRBJ1-3, with 9 bases aligning to TRBD1. V lost 5 bases and J lost 8; bases outside the gene matches: 10. CDR3 size: 15 residues. Germline V CDR1 and CDR2: MNHEY, SVGAGI. CDR3 protein: CASSPDTGGIDTIYF. The CDR3 DNA is TGTGCCAGCAGTCCCGACACAGGGGGCATAGACACCATATATTTT.

The chain couples TRBV19 to TRBJ1-1; 7 nucleotides match TRBD1. The J segment lost 1 base and the V segment lost 7 bases, leaving 6 bases of the junction unmatched. The CDR3 covers 14 residues. Germline V lookup: CDR1 LNHDA, CDR2 SQIVND (reference sequence). CDR3 residues: CASNDRQGNTEAFF. The CDR3 nucleotides are TGTGCCAGTAATGATAGACAGGGGAACACTGAAGCTTTCTTT.

CDR3 loop: CASSYGTGIDYGYTF. The CDR3 DNA sequence: TGTGCCAGCAGTTACGGGACAGGGATAGACTATGGCTACACCTTC. The chain combines TRBV6-5 with TRBJ1-2, with TRBD1 matching 9 bases. The J segment lost 3 bases and the V segment lost 2 bases, leaving 4 bases of the junction unmatched. The CDR3 covers 15 residues. CDR1 and CDR2 (germline): MNHEY, SVGAGI.

This clone was picked up one time. V and J are TRBV9 and TRBJ2-5, with 7 bases fitting TRBD1. V was pared by 0 bases and J by 1 base, with 0 bases of the junction left unmatched. This CDR3 is 14 amino acids long. Germline CDR1 reads SGDLS; CDR2 reads YYNGEE. Here the CDR3 reads CASSVDRGQETQYF. CDR3 DNA sequence: TGTGCCAGCAGCGTAGACAGGGGCCAAGAGACCCAGTACTTC.

The CDR3, as DNA: TGCGCCAGCAGCTTAGTAGCGGGCCCCTCCTACAATGAGCAGTTCTTC. This codes for CASSLVAGPSYNEQFF. The genes are TRBV5-1 and TRBJ2-1; 7 bases align to TRBD2. CDR3 length: 16 amino acids. CDR1 SGHRS and CDR2 YFSETQ come from the germline V gene. V lost 2 bases to trimming and J lost 0 bases; unmatched junction nucleotides: 5.

The count of this clone is one. This rearrangement joins TRBV13 to TRBJ2-4; 10 bases fit TRBD1. Trimming took 3 bases from V and 1 from J; bases not matched to a gene: 3. CDR3 length: 16 amino acids. The germline gives CDR1 PRHDT, CDR2 FYEKMQ (reference sequence). The CDR3 reads CASSLTGGSAKNIQYF. The CDR3 coding sequence is TGTGCCAGCAGCTTGACAGGGGGCTCGGCCAAAAACATTCAGTACTTC.

This chain uses TRBV9 with TRBJ1-2; D perhaps matches TRBD1 (5 bases). The CDR3 sequence is 16 residues long. V was trimmed by 0 bases and J by 7 bases, leaving 19 bases between them. The V gene's germline CDR1 is SGDLS and CDR2 YYNGEE. CDR3: CASSVVLLGTGVGYTF. CDR3 coding DNA: TGTGCCAGCAGCGTAGTACTGTTGGGGACGGGGGTTGGCTACACCTTC.

In nucleotides, the CDR3 is TGCGCCAGCAGAGACGCAGGGGTCTCTAATGAAAAACTGTTTTTT. It codes for CASRDAGVSNEKLFF. The chain combines TRBV4-3 with TRBJ1-4; possibly TRBD1 for D (6 bases). Between the trimmed V and J ends, which lost 6 bases and 3 bases, there was a span of 14 bases. The CDR3 totals 15 residues. Germline lookup yields CDR1 LGHNA and CDR2 YSLEER.

This rearrangement joins TRBV30 to TRBJ2-2; TRBD2 aligns across 11 bases. The germline gives CDR1 GTSNPN, CDR2 SVGIG (reference sequence). The length of the CDR3 is 14 residues. CDR3 coding DNA: TGTGCTTATACTAGCGGGGGGAACACCGGGGAGCTGTTTTTT. It specifies CAYTSGGNTGELFF. Using reference TRBV30 and TRBJ2-2 for the parts outside the CDR3, the full variable domain is SQTIHQWPATLVQPVGSPLSLECTVEGTSNPNLYWYRQAAGRGLQLLFYSVGIGQISSEVPQNLSASRPQDRQFILSSKKLLLSDSGFYLCAYTSGGNTGELFFGEGSRLTVL.

The rearrangement uses TRBV6-6 and TRBJ2-3, with TRBD1 identical over 8 bases. The CDR3 has 21 residues. The V segment lost 6 bases and the J segment 4 bases; nucleotides outside the gene matches: 27. CDR1 and CDR2 from the germline V gene are MNHNY and SVGAGI (reference sequence). The CDR3 DNA reads as TGTGCCAGCAGCTCCCTGGCAGGGGGCTTCGAGTCCGTCAAGGTTCCAGATACGCAGTATTTT. Its translation is CASSSLAGGFESVKVPDTQYF.

This clone has ten or more counts. This chain joins TRBV6-2 or TRBV6-3 and TRBJ2-3; 11 positions match TRBD1. The CDR3 covers 15 residues. With 4 bases clipped from V and 2 bases from J, the junction kept 2 bases outside the gene matches. Germline CDR1 is MNHEY and CDR2 is SVGEGT. The CDR3 protein is CASSSGQGDTDTQYF. The CDR3 region has the DNA TGTGCCAGCAGTTCGGGACAGGGGGACACAGATACGCAGTATTTT.

This clone was observed a single time. The genes are TRBV5-1 and TRBJ2-7; TRBD1 or TRBD2 may be the D gene (5 bases each). V lost 4 bases and J 3 bases, leaving 11 bases between the germline ends. The CDR3 extends over 13 amino acids. Germline V gives CDR1 SGHRS, CDR2 YFSETQ. CDR3 nucleotide sequence: TGCGCCAGCAGCCCGGGGACCTACTACGAGCAGTACTTC. This translates into CASSPGTYYEQYF.

This chain connects TRBV3-1 (or the pseudogene TRBV3-2) to TRBJ1-2; 8 bases fit TRBD1. The CDR3 contains 17 residues. Germline CDR1 reads LGHDT; CDR2 reads YNNKEL (reference sequence). V shed 4 bases, J shed 5 bases, and the junction held 15 bases outside the gene matches. The CDR3 here is CASSPFSGQGRGYGYTF. In DNA, the CDR3 is TGTGCCAGCAGCCCATTCTCTGGACAGGGACGGGGATATGGCTACACCTTC.

The chain joins TRBV28 to TRBJ1-2, with a possible D match to TRBD1 (5 bases). From germline, CDR1 is MDHEN and CDR2 SYDVKM. This CDR3 is 14 amino acids long. The V end lost 3 bases, the J end lost 2 bases, and 10 bases lay between the germline ends. CDR3: CASSFQGVNYGYTF. The DNA of the CDR3 is TGTGCCAGCAGTTTCCAGGGAGTGAACTATGGCTACACCTTC.

V usage is TRBV4-1 and J usage is TRBJ2-7; 13 nucleotides align to TRBD2. In germline, CDR1 is MGHRA, CDR2 YSYEKL. This CDR3 contains 16 residues. The ends lost 3 bases at V and 4 bases at J; junction bases unmatched: 6. For the CDR3, the DNA is TGCGCCAGCAGCCACGCGACTAGCGGGAGGCAATACGAGCAGTACTTC. Translation: CASSHATSGRQYEQYF.

This chain joins TRBV5-1 and TRBJ2-7; no clear D. CDR3 length equals 12 residues. The germline V gene has CDR1 SGHRS and CDR2 YFSETQ. V was trimmed by 1 base and J by 4 bases, leaving 6 bases between them. CDR3 DNA sequence: TGCGCCAGCAGCTTGCAAGCTTACGAGCAGTACTTC. Translation gives CASSLQAYEQYF.

The chain combines TRBV4-1 with TRBJ2-2, with TRBD1 matching over 8 bases. The CDR3 has 16 residues. The germline gives CDR1 MGHRA, CDR2 YSYEKL. J was trimmed by 2 bases and V by 3 bases; bases with no gene match: 5. The CDR3 here is CASSQDRVGNTGELFF. The CDR3 coding sequence is TGCGCCAGCAGCCAGGACAGGGTTGGAAACACCGGGGAGCTGTTTTTT.

The V gene is TRBV3-1 (or the pseudogene TRBV3-2), the J gene TRBJ2-7; D is perhaps TRBD1 (5 bases). The CDR3 runs 18 residues. Trimming pared 1 base from V and 2 bases from J, leaving 21 bases between. Per the germline V gene, CDR1 is LGHDT and CDR2 is YNNKEL (reference sequence). CDR3 region: CASSQGRMTNRYTYEQYV. The CDR3 DNA reads as TGTGCCAGCAGCCAAGGGCGGATGACGAACAGGTACACCTACGAGCAGTACGTC.

The J gene is TRBJ1-1, the V gene TRBV6-6; D not resolved. The CDR3 runs to 12 residues. Looked up from germline, CDR1 is MNHNY and CDR2 is SVGAGI (reference sequence). The V end was cut by 6 bases, the J end by 5 bases, with 10 bases between. CDR3 sequence: CASSYGQTEAFF. CDR3 bases: TGTGCCAGCAGCTACGGGCAAACTGAAGCTTTCTTT.